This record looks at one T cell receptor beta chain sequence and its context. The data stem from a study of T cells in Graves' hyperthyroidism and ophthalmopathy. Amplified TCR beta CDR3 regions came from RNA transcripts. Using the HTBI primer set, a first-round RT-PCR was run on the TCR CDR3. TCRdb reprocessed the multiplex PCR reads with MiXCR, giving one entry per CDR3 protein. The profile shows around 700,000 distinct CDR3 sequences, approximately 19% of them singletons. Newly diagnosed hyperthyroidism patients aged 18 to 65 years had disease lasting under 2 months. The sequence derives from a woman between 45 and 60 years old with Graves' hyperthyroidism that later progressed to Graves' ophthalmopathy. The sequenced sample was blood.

CDR3 in amino acids: CASRGVSGLTYNEQFF. The CDR3 DNA reads as TGTGCCAGTAGGGGTGTTTCAGGGCTTACCTACAATGAGCAGTTCTTC. The chain recombines TRBV19 with TRBJ2-1; maybe TRBD1 (5 bases). Germline V gives CDR1 LNHDA, CDR2 SQIVND (reference sequence). V was shortened by 6 bases and J by 2 bases, with 17 bases between the two germline ends. There are 16 residues in the CDR3.